This TCR beta chain is drawn from a study of early T cells in non-severe SARS-CoV-2 infection. TCRdb independently ran MiXCR on the 5' RACE reads; one entry per CDR3 protein. The repertoire holds some 67,000 distinct CDR3 sequences, with 10% as singletons. Study results and caveats: The VDJdb matching leaned toward anti-spike CD8 responses and overlooked private and CD4 specificities.

CDR1 LNHNV and CDR2 YYDKDF come from the germline V gene (reference sequence). This CDR3 contains 14 residues. The V end lost 5 bases, the J end lost 3 bases, and 13 bases lay between the germline ends. Regarding this clonotype: No antigen is known for it.

The clonotype originates from an adult who was a healthcare worker with PCR-confirmed SARS-CoV-2 infection or an uninfected control (not recorded which). The J gene is TRBJ1-2, the V gene TRBV15; D may be TRBD1 (5 bases). The source material was whole blood, sampled at baseline. DNA of the CDR3: TGTGCCACCAGCGGGGGAGGAGAATACTATGGCTACACCTTC. It codes for CATSGGGEYYGYTF.